Below, 32 T cell receptor beta chains from the same sample are listed, as sequenced in a study of long-term antiretroviral therapy in people with HIV. The assay used was immunoSEQ (version v3.0), run at survey level. The table came from immunoSEQ multiplex PCR; TCRdb's copy has only in-frame clones and leaves some out. The table lists about 25,000 clones, 76% of them singletons, with 11% in the top ten. Sample: unsorted PBMCs, taken 1.1 years before starting antiretroviral therapy. The receptors come from a middle-aged woman with HIV.

This chain joins TRBV30 and TRBJ1-5; TRBD1 matches at 9 bases. CDR3 length equals 14 residues. The germline gives CDR1 GTSNPN, CDR2 SVGIG (reference sequence). The V gene end was trimmed by 2 bases and the J gene end by 4 bases; junction bases not matched to a gene: 3. The CDR3 nucleotides are TGTGCCTGGAGTCTAGGACAGGGGAATCAGCCCCAGCATTTT. Its translation is CAWSLGQGNQPQHF.

This clone was seen a few times. This sequence joins TRBV2 and TRBJ2-3; D gene uncertain. This CDR3 comprises 11 residues. Trimming stripped 1 base from V and 7 bases from J, with 3 bases between. From germline, CDR1 is SNHLY and CDR2 FYNNEI. The CDR3: CASSEGNTQYF. CDR3 coding DNA: TGTGCCAGCAGTGAAGGCAATACGCAGTATTTT.

The chain couples TRBV9 to TRBJ2-2; D unclear. The CDR3 is 13 amino acids. V lost 3 bases and J lost 1, with 4 bases in between. The germline CDR1 and CDR2 sequences are SGDLS and YYNGEE. The chain's CDR3 is CASSAMNTGELFF. The CDR3 nucleotides read TGTGCCAGCAGCGCGATGAACACCGGGGAGCTGTTTTTT. The whole variable domain, remainder taken from reference TRBV9 and TRBJ2-2, is DSGVTQTPKHLITATGQRVTLRCSPRSGDLSVYWYQQSLDQGLQFLIQYYNGEERAKGNILERFSAQQFPDLHSELNLSSLELGDSALYFCASSAMNTGELFFGEGSRLTVL.

J is TRBJ1-1 and V is TRBV7-8; 10 positions match TRBD1. Germline V gene lookup returns CDR1 SGHVS and CDR2 FQNEAQ. The CDR3 is 16 amino acids. The ends lost 3 bases at V and 2 bases at J; junction bases unmatched: 6. The CDR3: CASSFRDRGLNTEAFF. In nucleotides, the CDR3 is TGTGCCAGCAGCTTCCGGGACAGGGGTTTAAACACTGAAGCTTTCTTT.

The gene calls are TRBV5-6 and TRBJ1-3; a possible D gene is TRBD1 (5 bases). This CDR3 has 15 residues. Germline values: CDR1 SGHDT, CDR2 YYEEEE. The V gene lost 2 bases and the J gene lost 3 bases, with 12 bases spanning the gap. CDR3 protein: CASSFGTAFGNTIYF. DNA of the CDR3: TGTGCCAGCAGCTTCGGGACGGCCTTTGGAAACACCATATATTTT.

The V gene is TRBV19, the J gene TRBJ2-1, with 7 bases that match TRBD1. The germline V gene encodes CDR1 LNHDA and CDR2 SQIVND (reference sequence). The length of the CDR3 is 15 residues. The junction had 7 bases not matched to a gene; V was cut back by 5 bases and J by 3 bases. As DNA, the CDR3 is TGTGCCAGTAGTGCCCAAGGGGGCAGCTACAATGAGCAGTTCTTC. It yields the protein CASSAQGGSYNEQFF.

The chain is built from TRBV7-9 and TRBJ2-3, with D tentatively TRBD1 or TRBD2 (5 bases each). The germline V and J ends were trimmed by 5 bases and 12 bases, with 18 bases remaining between them. This CDR3 region has 13 residues. In germline, CDR1 is SEHNR, CDR2 FQNEAQ (reference sequence). DNA for the CDR3: TGTGCCAGCAGCCCTACTTCGGGGCCAACTCAGTATTTT. Translating it yields CASSPTSGPTQYF.

This chain connects TRBV4-2 to TRBJ2-1, with 10 bases fitting TRBD2. V shed 1 base and J 6 bases; nucleotides not matched to a gene: 6. Germline assignment: CDR1 LGHNA and CDR2 YNFKEQ. This CDR3 has 16 residues. The DNA for the CDR3 is TGTGCCAGCAGCCAAGGTGAACTAGCGGGATCCAATGAGCAGTTCTTC. Protein sequence: CASSQGELAGSNEQFF.

The genes are TRBV30 and TRBJ1-5; TRBD1 agrees at 8 bases. Germline values: CDR1 GTSNPN, CDR2 SVGIG (reference sequence). V lost 5 bases and J lost 6; bases outside the gene matches: 9. This CDR3 region has 14 residues. The CDR3 nucleotides are TGTGCCTGGGGGCACCAGGGGGCTGGTCAGCCCCAGCATTTT. Its protein is CAWGHQGAGQPQHF.

V gene TRBV7-2 combines with J gene TRBJ1-4; D possibly corresponds to TRBD1 (6 bases). The length of the CDR3 is 17 residues. The V end was cut by 0 bases, the J end by 7 bases, with 18 bases between. In germline, CDR1 is SGHTA, CDR2 FQGNSA. The CDR3 spells CASSLAVRTALSEKLFF. The CDR3 DNA follows: TGTGCCAGCAGCTTAGCTGTTAGGACAGCCCTAAGTGAAAAACTGTTTTTT.

This chain links TRBV29-1 with TRBJ1-1; no reliable D call. Germline CDR1 and CDR2: SQVTM and ANQGSEA. This CDR3 spans 14 amino acids. With 1 base removed from V and 4 bases from J, the gap between germline ends came to 13 bases. DNA for the CDR3: TGCAGCGTTGAAGGTACGGCGTGGAGCACTGAAGCTTTCTTT. Encoded protein: CSVEGTAWSTEAFF.

This clone was seen a few times. The chain is built from TRBV19 and TRBJ2-7, with D possibly matching TRBD2 (5 bases). Germline lookup yields CDR1 LNHDA and CDR2 SQIVND (reference sequence). Trimming took off 0 bases at V and 2 bases at J, with 5 bases between the two ends. The CDR3 extends over 13 amino acids. The CDR3 protein is CASSIELAYEQYF. Written as DNA, the CDR3 is TGTGCCAGTAGTATAGAACTAGCCTACGAGCAGTACTTC.

The J gene is TRBJ2-7, the V gene TRBV18; D gene unclear. The CDR3 spans 16 residues. Between the trimmed V and J ends, which lost 2 bases and 2 bases, there was a span of 16 bases. CDR1 is KGHSH and CDR2 is LQKENI in the germline V gene. CDR3 in DNA: TGTGCCAGCTCACCAGGTCCCCTGCTCAAAACCTACGAGCAGTACTTC. Its protein product is CASSPGPLLKTYEQYF. Full variable domain (remainder filled in from reference TRBV18 and TRBJ2-7): NAGVMQNPRHLVRRRGQEARLRCSPMKGHSHVYWYRQLPEEGLKFMVYLQKENIIDESGMPKERFSAEFPKEGPSILRIQQVVRGDSAAYFCASSPGPLLKTYEQYFGPGTRLTVT.

This clone has only a few counts. This chain joins TRBV10-3 and TRBJ2-7, with 10 bases matching TRBD2. Trimming at V came to 3 bases and at J to 5 bases, leaving 7 bases not matched to a gene. In germline, CDR1 is ENHRY, CDR2 SYGVKD. The CDR3 is 15 amino acids. Here the CDR3 reads CAISDGLAAWNEQYF. The CDR3 coding sequence is TGTGCCATCAGTGATGGACTAGCGGCATGGAACGAGCAGTACTTC.

This chain uses TRBV7-2 with TRBJ2-7; TRBD1 is a possible D gene (6 bases). This CDR3 has 14 amino acids. CDR1 and CDR2 from the germline V gene are SGHTA and FQGNSA. Trimming took off 1 base at V and 2 bases at J, with 9 bases between the two ends. CDR3: CASSLGWGPYEQYF. CDR3 nucleotides: TGTGCCAGCAGCTTAGGATGGGGGCCCTACGAGCAGTACTTC.

This clone was found a few times. The rearrangement links TRBV4-2 to TRBJ2-7, with D perhaps matching TRBD2 (6 bases). The CDR3 loop spans 14 amino acids. V lost 1 base and J 4 bases, leaving 11 bases between the germline ends. Germline V CDR1 and CDR2: LGHNA, YNFKEQ. The CDR3 nucleotides are TGTGCCAGCAGCCAAGGAGATAGCGGTTACGAGCAGTACTTC. It codes for CASSQGDSGYEQYF.

The gene calls are TRBV7-2 and TRBJ2-7; 11 positions agree with TRBD2. The CDR3 has 18 residues. V lost 1 base and J lost 0; bases outside the gene matches: 8. CDR1 and CDR2 from the germline V gene are SGHTA and FQGNSA. CDR3 residues: CASSLDPFLAGGSYEQYF. The CDR3 DNA sequence: TGTGCCAGCAGCTTAGATCCTTTCCTAGCGGGGGGCTCCTACGAGCAGTACTTC.

The chain has TRBV5-5 and TRBJ2-3, with TRBD2 as a possible D gene (7 bases). Germline V CDR1 and CDR2: SGHKS, YYEKEE (reference sequence). Deletions cut 4 bases from V and 4 bases from J, with 16 bases between. CDR3 size: 15 residues. The CDR3 DNA sequence: TGTGCCAGCAGCCCGTGGGGGGGCCGCTCAGATACGCAGTATTTT. This encodes CASSPWGGRSDTQYF.

The rearrangement links TRBV4-2 to TRBJ2-1, with TRBD2 matching over 7 bases. Germline V gene sequence: CDR1 LGHNA, CDR2 YNFKEQ. Trimming removed 0 bases from V and 7 bases from J; junction bases left unmatched: 9. The CDR3 loop spans 16 amino acids. The CDR3: CASSQDGGEPWNEQFF. The CDR3 nucleotides are TGTGCCAGCAGCCAAGATGGGGGGGAGCCATGGAATGAGCAGTTCTTC.

V usage is TRBV29-1 and J usage is TRBJ2-5, with D perhaps being TRBD1 or TRBD2 (6 bases each). Germline V gives CDR1 SQVTM, CDR2 ANQGSEA. V was shortened by 8 bases and J by 5 bases, with 12 bases between the two germline ends. The CDR3 has 11 residues. The CDR3 DNA follows: TGCAGCTCCGGGGGCGCGGAGACCCAGTACTTC. Encoded protein: CSSGGAETQYF.

The rearrangement uses TRBV30 and TRBJ1-2; D may be TRBD1 (6 bases). The germline gives CDR1 GTSNPN, CDR2 SVGIG (reference sequence). CDR3 size: 14 residues. V dropped 0 bases and J dropped 5 bases, with 13 bases sitting between them. CDR3 in DNA: TGTGCCTGGAGTGTATTGGACAGTATATATGGCTACACCTTC. Protein: CAWSVLDSIYGYTF.

Written as DNA, the CDR3 is TGCAGCGTTGAAAGGGTCGGGGAGCTGTTTTTT. Residues: CSVERVGELFF. The chain combines TRBV29-1 with TRBJ2-2; D call uncertain. The CDR3 is made up of 11 amino acids. The V and J ends lost 2 bases and 7 bases respectively, with 5 bases between them. Germline V lookup: CDR1 SQVTM, CDR2 ANQGSEA.

The V and J genes are TRBV9 and TRBJ2-2, with 11 bases that match TRBD2. V gave up 4 bases and J gave up 5 bases; unmatched junction bases: 4. CDR1 is SGDLS, CDR2 YYNGEE, per germline. The CDR3 has 15 amino acids. The CDR3 sequence is CASSLSGGATGELFF. CDR3 DNA sequence: TGTGCCAGCAGCCTTAGCGGGGGGGCGACCGGGGAGCTGTTTTTT.

The chain links TRBV18 to TRBJ2-7, with TRBD2 identical over 11 bases. CDR3 size: 15 residues. V lost 0 bases and J lost 4; bases outside the gene matches: 2. CDR1 is KGHSH, CDR2 LQKENI, per germline. The CDR3, as DNA: TGTGCCAGCTCACCACCGGTAGCGGGAGGGTACGAGCAGTACTTC. Amino acid sequence: CASSPPVAGGYEQYF.

In this sample, this clone turned up once. The CDR3 nucleotides read TGTGCCAGCAGCTTGAGAACAGCTGATTTGAACACTGAAGCTTTCTTT. This encodes CASSLRTADLNTEAFF. The V and J genes are TRBV5-5 and TRBJ1-1, with D unclear. This CDR3 has 16 residues. CDR1 and CDR2 (germline): SGHKS, YYEKEE (reference sequence). V was clipped by 1 base and J by 0 bases, with 13 bases between them.

The rearrangement uses TRBV9 and TRBJ2-7, with 7 bases fitting TRBD2. The CDR3 is 14 amino acids. J gave up 2 bases and V 3 bases, and 5 bases lay outside the gene matches. Germline CDR1 SGDLS, CDR2 YYNGEE. In nucleotides, the CDR3 is TGTGCCAGCAGCGCGCGGGACTATACCTACGAGCAGTACTTC. Translated, it gives CASSARDYTYEQYF.

The rearrangement links TRBV4-3 to TRBJ1-5, with D unclear. Trimming cost V 1 base and J 0 bases, with 7 bases left between them. This CDR3 is built from 15 residues. CDR1 is LGHNA, CDR2 YSLEER, per germline. The DNA of the CDR3 is TGCGCCAGCAGCCAAGGCACCCATAGCAATCAGCCCCAGCATTTT. Amino acid sequence: CASSQGTHSNQPQHF.

The chain links TRBV29-1 to TRBJ2-7, with D tentatively TRBD1 (6 bases). The CDR3 runs 12 residues. Germline V gene sequence: CDR1 SQVTM, CDR2 ANQGSEA. V was shortened by 4 bases and J by 5 bases, with 12 bases between the two germline ends. The CDR3 DNA reads TGCAGCGTTGCAATCAAGGGGGACGAGCAGTACTTC. This codes for CSVAIKGDEQYF.

The chain is built from TRBV6-6 and TRBJ1-1, with D tentatively TRBD1 (5 bases). V was clipped by 4 bases and J by 2 bases, with 11 bases between them. Germline assignment: CDR1 MNHNY and CDR2 SVGAGI (reference sequence). This CDR3 contains 14 residues. The CDR3 region is CASSFLRVNTEAFF. CDR3 nucleotide sequence: TGTGCCAGCAGTTTTCTCAGGGTTAACACTGAAGCTTTCTTT.

The CDR3 region has the DNA TGCAGCGTCCGAGGGGAAAAGACCCAGTACTTC. Translation gives CSVRGEKTQYF. The rearrangement uses TRBV29-1 and TRBJ2-5; the D call may be TRBD1 or TRBD2 (5 bases each). Trimming left V 6 bases short and J 6 bases short, with 11 bases between. CDR3 length equals 11 residues. Germline V gene sequence: CDR1 SQVTM, CDR2 ANQGSEA.

V gene TRBV6-1 combines with J gene TRBJ2-7; no definite D call. The CDR3 is 15 residues long. Trimming left V 1 base short and J 3 bases short, with 13 bases between. Germline CDR1 is MNHNS and CDR2 is SASEGT. The CDR3 bases are TGTGCCAGCAGTGAAGGTAGGACCCACTTCTACGAGCAGTACTTC. This sequence encodes CASSEGRTHFYEQYF.

CDR3 loop: CASSPGVSGNTIYF. Written as DNA, the CDR3 is TGTGCCAGCAGCCCAGGGGTTTCTGGAAACACCATATATTTT. V and J are TRBV5-6 and TRBJ1-3; D is possibly TRBD1 (6 bases). There are 14 residues in the CDR3. Trimming took 4 bases from V and 1 from J, leaving 9 bases between them. The germline CDR1 and CDR2 sequences are SGHDT and YYEEEE.